These 22 T cell receptor beta chains were sequenced from one sample in a study of blood T cell repertoires in COVID-19. The data were produced by immunoSEQ multiplex PCR, yet TCRdb's version contains in-frame clones alone and is incomplete. The repertoire holds a few hundred thousand clones, with over 70% as singletons. Sequencing was performed on peripheral blood. The receptors shown here come from a man aged 45-65 years with active or convalescent COVID-19.

This chain joins TRBV30 and TRBJ1-4, with 7 bases that match TRBD1. CDR1 and CDR2 from the germline V gene are GTSNPN and SVGIG (reference sequence). The trim removed 8 bases at V and 7 bases at J, leaving 7 bases unmatched. The CDR3 extends over 12 amino acids. In DNA form, the CDR3 reads TGTGCCCGCGACAGGGAAGGTGAAAAACTGTTTTTT. It yields the protein CARDREGEKLFF.

The chain is built from TRBV5-1 and TRBJ2-3, with D unclear. V was pared by 4 bases and J by 2 bases, with 14 bases between. The CDR3 loop spans 15 amino acids. Per the germline V gene, CDR1 is SGHRS and CDR2 is YFSETQ. The CDR3 region has the DNA TGCGCCAGCAGCGTTCGGGTACCACACACAGATACGCAGTATTTT. It specifies CASSVRVPHTDTQYF. Together with reference TRBV5-1 and TRBJ2-3, the CDR3 gives the full variable domain: KAGVTQTPRYLIKTRGQQVTLSCSPISGHRSVSWYQQTPGQGLQFLFEYFSETQRNKGNFPGRFSGRQFSNSRSEMNVSTLELGDSALYLCASSVRVPHTDTQYFGPGTRLTVL.

The CDR3: CASSLAGGGNTIYF. In DNA, the CDR3 is TGTGCCAGCAGCCTGGCGGGAGGCGGAAACACCATATATTTT. The chain couples TRBV7-2 to TRBJ1-3; D ambiguous. Germline CDR1 is SGHTA and CDR2 is FQGNSA. The ends were cut back, 5 bases at V and 4 bases at J, with 12 bases in the middle. There are 14 residues in the CDR3.

The chain is built from TRBV7-6 and TRBJ2-1; 8 bases agree with TRBD1. The CDR3 has 16 amino acids. Germline trimming cut 2 bases from V and 0 bases from J; bases unmatched to any gene: 3. CDR1 SGHVS and CDR2 FNYEAQ come from the germline V gene. The CDR3 reads CASSLQGASSYNEQFF. For the CDR3, the DNA is TGTGCCAGCAGCTTACAGGGGGCGAGCTCCTACAATGAGCAGTTCTTC.

This clone was seen just once. This chain uses TRBV30 with TRBJ2-3; 11 positions match TRBD1. Trimming took 3 bases from V and 7 from J; bases not matched to a gene: 9. The CDR3 length is 15 residues. Germline V gene sequence: CDR1 GTSNPN, CDR2 SVGIG (reference sequence). The CDR3 coding sequence is TGTGCCTGGAGATGGACAGGGGGCAGGCCAAATACGCAGTATTTT. Translated: CAWRWTGGRPNTQYF.

This clone was recorded many times. This chain connects TRBV20-1 to TRBJ1-2; weak D call: TRBD1 (6 bases). Trimming took off 3 bases at V and 9 bases at J, with 17 bases between the two ends. CDR3 length: 13 residues. Looked up from germline, CDR1 is DFQATT and CDR2 is SNEGSKA (reference sequence). CDR3 sequence (DNA): TGCAGTGCTAGTCATACCGGACAGTCCCGCTACACCTTC. Protein product: CSASHTGQSRYTF.

This chain uses TRBV10-3 with TRBJ1-1; 7 positions agree with TRBD1. V gave up 2 bases and J gave up 7 bases; unmatched junction bases: 4. The CDR3 covers 13 residues. In germline, CDR1 is ENHRY, CDR2 SYGVKD. The DNA of the CDR3 is TGTGCCATCAGTGAGAGGGGGGACAGTGAAGCTTTCTTT. Its translation: CAISERGDSEAFF.

The chain has TRBV21-1 and TRBJ2-1; TRBD2 was called by the table and not checked on the DNA. TRBV21-1 is reported as a pseudogene. The CDR3 consists of 18 residues. The CDR3, as DNA: TGTGCCAGCAGCCCCCGTAGTAGCGGGAGGAGTATCTACAATGAGCAGTTCTTC. It yields the protein CASSPRSSGRSIYNEQFF.

V gene TRBV24-1 combines with J gene TRBJ1-5, with D possibly matching TRBD1 (5 bases). Germline V lookup: CDR1 KGHDR, CDR2 SFDVKD. The CDR3 contains 15 residues. V was trimmed by 4 bases and J by 7 bases, leaving 16 bases between them. The CDR3 reads CATSEPGPGQQPQHF. CDR3 DNA sequence: TGTGCCACCAGTGAACCCGGACCAGGGCAACAGCCCCAGCATTTT.

This chain connects TRBV7-2 to TRBJ2-5; 13 bases are a match to TRBD2. In germline, CDR1 is SGHTA, CDR2 FQGNSA. J lost 2 bases, V lost 5 bases, and 5 bases had no gene match. The CDR3 contains 16 residues. CDR3 in amino acids: CASSPPGLAGQETQYF. CDR3 coding DNA: TGTGCCAGCAGCCCACCGGGACTAGCGGGGCAAGAGACCCAGTACTTC.

The chain has TRBV15 and TRBJ2-2, with TRBD2 identical over 9 bases. CDR1 LNHNV and CDR2 YYDKDF come from the germline V gene (reference sequence). V shed 2 bases, J shed 0 bases, and the junction held 1 base outside the gene matches. The CDR3 loop spans 16 amino acids. The CDR3 nucleotides read TGTGCCACCAGCAGACTAGCGGGACCGAACACCGGGGAGCTGTTTTTT. It encodes CATSRLAGPNTGELFF.

A remark on this clone: Other DNA variants within this sample encode the same CDR3. This chain joins TRBV28 and TRBJ1-6; no clear D gene. Trimming removed 4 bases from V and 5 bases from J, with 3 bases in between. The CDR3 runs 12 residues. Germline V CDR1 and CDR2: MDHEN, SYDVKM. CDR3 amino acids: CASSSNNSPLHF. CDR3 DNA: TGTGCCAGCAGTTCAAATAATTCACCCCTCCACTTT. Full variable domain (remainder filled in from reference TRBV28 and TRBJ1-6): DVKVTQSSRYLVKRTGEKVFLECVQDMDHENMFWYRQDPGLGLRLIYFSYDVKMKEKGDIPEGYSVSREKKERFSLILESASTNQTSMYLCASSSNNSPLHFGNGTRLTVT.

The chain links TRBV5-1 to TRBJ1-2; 8 bases match TRBD1. The CDR3 length is 15 residues. The germline CDR1 and CDR2 sequences are SGHRS and YFSETQ. The ends lost 5 bases at V and 5 bases at J; junction bases unmatched: 11. As DNA, the CDR3 is TGCGCCAGCAGTGATGCAGGGGGCGCCAAGTATGGCTACACCTTC. It is translated as CASSDAGGAKYGYTF.

The chain joins TRBV27 to TRBJ1-2; D ambiguous. From germline, CDR1 is MNHEY and CDR2 SMNVEV (reference sequence). CDR3 size: 14 residues. V gave up 3 bases and J gave up 1 base, with 9 bases separating them. CDR3 sequence (DNA): TGTGCCAGCAGTTTCGTAACCGGTAACTATGGCTACACCTTC. Amino acids: CASSFVTGNYGYTF.

V usage is TRBV10-3 and J usage is TRBJ2-1; D is ambiguous. CDR3 length: 15 amino acids. V was pared by 2 bases and J by 0 bases, with 8 bases between. The germline V gene encodes CDR1 ENHRY and CDR2 SYGVKD. Here the CDR3 reads CAISEAALSYNEQFF. CDR3 coding DNA: TGTGCCATCAGTGAGGCGGCTCTCTCCTACAATGAGCAGTTCTTC.

CDR3 DNA: TGTGCCAGCAGTCTACAGGGCCCCGGGGAGCTGTTTTTT. The encoded protein is CASSLQGPGELFF. V gene TRBV12-3 or TRBV12-4 combines with J gene TRBJ2-2, with a possible D match to TRBD1 (6 bases). This CDR3 has 13 amino acids. V was cut by 5 bases and J by 6 bases, with 10 bases left in between.

This rearrangement joins TRBV25-1 to TRBJ1-3; D not resolved. Trimming removed 7 bases from V and 2 bases from J, with 18 bases in between. The CDR3 has 16 residues. Germline V gene sequence: CDR1 MGHDK, CDR2 SYGVNS. Here the CDR3 reads CASKLKRVSPGNTIYF. DNA of the CDR3: TGTGCCAGCAAACTAAAGAGGGTCTCTCCTGGAAACACCATATATTTT. Filled out from reference TRBV25-1 and TRBJ1-3, the complete variable domain reads EADIYQTPRYLVIGTGKKITLECSQTMGHDKMYWYQQDPGMELHLIHYSYGVNSTEKGDLSSESTVSRIRTEHFPLTLESARPSHTSQYLCASKLKRVSPGNTIYFGEGSWLTVV.

V and J are TRBV6-2 or TRBV6-3 and TRBJ2-1; TRBD1 is a possible D gene (5 bases). This CDR3 is 12 amino acids long. V was trimmed by 4 bases and J by 7 bases, leaving 8 bases between them. In germline, CDR1 is MNHEY, CDR2 SVGEGT. The CDR3 DNA is TGTGCCAGCAGTTCCAGGGTTAATGAGCAGTTCTTC. Protein product: CASSSRVNEQFF.

This chain links TRBV27 with TRBJ1-2; D ambiguous. Trimming stripped 5 bases from V and 7 bases from J, with 14 bases between. Germline assignment: CDR1 MNHEY and CDR2 SMNVEV (reference sequence). This CDR3 has 13 amino acids. CDR3 loop: CASSRLRAGGYTF. CDR3 sequence (DNA): TGTGCCAGCAGTAGATTGAGGGCGGGTGGCTACACCTTC.

A word on this clone: The same CDR3 can be traced to other DNA sequences in this sample. The rearrangement joins TRBV20-1 to TRBJ2-5, with D possibly TRBD2 on 5 matching bases. This CDR3 has 11 amino acids. Germline V gene data show CDR1 as DFQATT and CDR2 as SNEGSKA (reference sequence). Trimming removed 7 bases at V and 2 bases at J, with 8 bases between. The CDR3: CSGGSQETQYF. DNA for the CDR3: TGCAGTGGAGGGAGTCAAGAGACCCAGTACTTC.

Only one count was recorded for this clone. Here the CDR3 reads CASTPGQGLADTQYF. CDR3 sequence (DNA): TGTGCCAGCACCCCAGGACAGGGTCTTGCAGATACGCAGTATTTT. This chain connects TRBV25-1 to TRBJ2-3; 8 bases line up with TRBD1. Germline V lookup: CDR1 MGHDK, CDR2 SYGVNS. The CDR3 is 15 residues long. V lost 7 bases to trimming and J lost 4 bases; unmatched junction nucleotides: 10.

V gene TRBV28 combines with J gene TRBJ2-3, with TRBD1 identical over 7 bases. Losses at the gene ends were 2 bases for V and 6 bases for J; bases not matched to a gene: 11. Germline loops: CDR1 MDHEN, CDR2 SYDVKM. This CDR3 region has 16 residues. CDR3 loop: CASSLQRGRFTDTQYF. The CDR3 DNA reads as TGTGCCAGCAGTTTACAAAGGGGGCGTTTCACGGATACGCAGTATTTT. Full variable domain (remainder filled in from reference TRBV28 and TRBJ2-3): DVKVTQSSRYLVKRTGEKVFLECVQDMDHENMFWYRQDPGLGLRLIYFSYDVKMKEKGDIPEGYSVSREKKERFSLILESASTNQTSMYLCASSLQRGRFTDTQYFGPGTRLTVL.